This TCR beta chain appears in the sequencing data of a study of blood T cell repertoires in COVID-19. The overall study: Acute and convalescent COVID-19 specimens originated in the United States, Italy and Spain. PBMCs, B-cell-depleted T cells, or T cells provided the cDNA or gDNA that made up the material.

The CDR3 length is 14 residues. CDR1 is KGHSH and CDR2 is LQKENI in the germline V gene. Trimming left V 3 bases short and J 7 bases short, with 15 bases between. A Seattle source enrolled patients during active infection and followed them longitudinally. Under the authors' procedure: Reference gene primer amplification yielded estimated nucleated cell counts. Clones were sequenced by immunoSEQ multiplex PCR, and TCRdb holds only the in-frame ones, with some missing. The V and J calls and clone size come from that table; D and trimming were worked out from the DNA. The profile shows 30,000 to 35,000 clones, more than 65% of them singletons.

The sequencing sample was made of peripheral blood. The chain is built from TRBV18 and TRBJ1-1; tentative D call: TRBD1 (6 bases). The receptor comes from a man between 65 and 85 years old with COVID-19, enrolled during active disease. The CDR3 here is CASSPAGTNFEAFF. For the CDR3, the DNA is TGTGCCAGCTCACCCGCCGGGACAAACTTTGAAGCTTTCTTT.